The 10 T cell receptor beta chains in this list originate from one sample, sequenced in a study of cytomegalovirus exposure and HLA in healthy donors. Sequencing used immunoSEQ multiplex PCR; TCRdb keeps in-frame clones, though not all of them. This sample has 220,000 or so clones, with approximately 87% found just once. The sequencing input was PBMCs. The source is a woman in her late teens or twenties in good health and CMV-seronegative.

This clone was counted only a few times. A clone one base away is much larger, so this may be a read error. This specimen includes other DNA sequences encoding the same CDR3. The chain links TRBV6-5 to TRBJ2-3; 9 bases map to TRBD2. In germline, CDR1 is MNHEY, CDR2 SVGAGI. The junction had 2 bases not matched to a gene; V was cut back by 5 bases and J by 2 bases. The CDR3 is 14 residues long. The CDR3 coding sequence is TGTGCCAGCAGTGCTAGCGGGGCCACAGATACGCAGTATTTT. It translates to CASSASGATDTQYF.

The J gene is TRBJ1-2, the V gene TRBV12-5; 7 positions agree with TRBD1. Germline V gene data show CDR1 as LGHNT and CDR2 as FRNRAP. The CDR3 totals 17 residues. V shed 6 bases and J 3 bases; nucleotides not matched to a gene: 16. In DNA form, the CDR3 reads TGTGCTAGTGGCGGGGGCAGGGGGATCTGGTGGGACTATGGCTACACCTTC. Protein: CASGGGRGIWWDYGYTF.

The chain has TRBV18 and TRBJ2-7; the D gene is possibly TRBD2 (5 bases). CDR1 and CDR2 from the germline V gene are KGHSH and LQKENI. Trimming removed 6 bases from V and 1 base from J, with 10 bases in between. The CDR3 extends over 13 amino acids. CDR3 sequence reads: CASSLGASYEQYF. As DNA, the CDR3 is TGTGCCAGCTCCCTGGGAGCATCCTACGAGCAGTACTTC.

This CDR3 reads CASSPAGGTEAFF. CDR3 bases: TGTGCCAGCAGTCCCGCCGGAGGCACTGAAGCTTTCTTT. The chain carries TRBV27 and TRBJ1-1; D is unresolved. This CDR3 spans 13 amino acids. V was shortened by 5 bases and J by 4 bases, with 11 bases between the two germline ends. In germline, CDR1 is MNHEY, CDR2 SMNVEV (reference sequence).

The rearrangement uses TRBV2 and TRBJ1-2; a possible D gene is TRBD1 (5 bases). V lost 6 bases, J lost 6 bases, and 14 bases lay in between. The CDR3 totals 13 residues. In germline, CDR1 is SNHLY, CDR2 FYNNEI. CDR3 loop: CASSTGRGDGYTF. DNA of the CDR3: TGTGCCAGCAGCACGGGGAGGGGTGATGGCTACACCTTC.

V and J are TRBV2 and TRBJ2-3, with TRBD2 matching 12 bases. CDR1 and CDR2 from the germline V gene are SNHLY and FYNNEI. The CDR3 covers 14 residues. V lost 9 bases, J lost 1 base, and 2 bases stayed unmatched. This chain's CDR3 is CASLAGGGTDTQYF. CDR3 nucleotide sequence: TGTGCCAGTCTAGCGGGAGGGGGCACAGATACGCAGTATTTT.

This clone was counted between two and nine times. In DNA form, the CDR3 reads TGTGCCAGCAGTTTTCCCTATAGTCTAGCGATGGCAGATACGCAGTATTTT. This codes for CASSFPYSLAMADTQYF. The rearrangement links TRBV28 to TRBJ2-3, with D possibly TRBD2 on 6 matching bases. V lost 3 bases and J 4 bases, leaving 20 bases between the germline ends. The CDR3 spans 17 residues. In germline, CDR1 is MDHEN, CDR2 SYDVKM.

The chain is built from TRBV6-1 and TRBJ2-1; D not certain. This CDR3 comprises 13 residues. V was cut by 6 bases and J by 3 bases, with 9 bases left in between. Germline V gives CDR1 MNHNS, CDR2 SASEGT. The CDR3 region has the DNA TGTGCCAGCAGAGAGTACGACTACAATGAGCAGTTCTTC. It is translated as CASREYDYNEQFF.

This chain connects TRBV19 to TRBJ1-4; D not resolved. The length of the CDR3 is 14 residues. V lost 4 bases and J lost 4, with 10 bases in between. Germline lookup yields CDR1 LNHDA and CDR2 SQIVND (reference sequence). The CDR3 bases are TGTGCCAGTAGTAACCGGGGAATTAATGAAAAACTGTTTTTT. Protein sequence: CASSNRGINEKLFF.

This rearrangement joins TRBV19 to TRBJ1-6, with D maybe TRBD1 (5 bases). Germline V gene data show CDR1 as LNHDA and CDR2 as SQIVND (reference sequence). With 6 bases removed from V and 5 bases from J, the gap between germline ends came to 8 bases. The CDR3 contains 13 residues. The CDR3 protein is CASRSGNNSPLHF. The CDR3 DNA is TGTGCCAGTAGGTCAGGGAATAATTCACCCCTCCACTTT.